Each of the 5 T cell receptor beta chains below was sequenced from the same sample in a study of blood T cell repertoires in COVID-19. Here immunoSEQ multiplex PCR was the method, and the copy in TCRdb shows in-frame clones only, minus some. The data contain roughly 87,000 clones, about four fifths of them singletons. Material for sequencing was peripheral blood. The source is a woman in her fifties or sixties with acute or convalescent COVID-19.

V is TRBV30 and J is TRBJ2-6; D perhaps matches TRBD2 (7 bases). Germline V CDR1 and CDR2: GTSNPN, SVGIG (reference sequence). Deletions cut 0 bases from V and 0 bases from J, with 15 bases between. The CDR3 loop spans 18 amino acids. Written as DNA, the CDR3 is TGTGCCTGGAGTGTTATCCGGGGGGCCCTCTCTGGGGCCAACGTCCTGACTTTC. It is translated as CAWSVIRGALSGANVLTF. Based on the CDR3 plus reference TRBV30 and TRBJ2-6, the full variable domain is SQTIHQWPATLVQPVGSPLSLECTVEGTSNPNLYWYRQAAGRGLQLLFYSVGIGQISSEVPQNLSASRPQDRQFILSSKKLLLSDSGFYLCAWSVIRGALSGANVLTFGAGSRLTVL.

The table lists this clone with a count of one. This rearrangement joins TRBV2 to TRBJ2-5, with TRBD1 as a possible D gene (8 bases). Germline CDR1 and CDR2: SNHLY and FYNNEI. The CDR3 covers 15 residues. The V gene lost 6 bases and the J gene lost 7 bases, with 21 bases spanning the gap. The CDR3 DNA sequence: TGTGCCAGCAGGGAGACAGGGGAGTCGGGGGGGACCCAGTACTTC. Translation: CASRETGESGGTQYF.

The chain combines TRBV28 with TRBJ1-1; D ambiguous. V gave up 3 bases and J gave up 4 bases, with 9 bases separating them. The CDR3 totals 13 residues. Germline assignment: CDR1 MDHEN and CDR2 SYDVKM. The CDR3 coding sequence is TGTGCCAGCAGTTTCCGTTCTCTCACTGAAGCTTTCTTT. As protein: CASSFRSLTEAFF.

The genes are TRBV12-3 or TRBV12-4 and TRBJ1-2; D remains ambiguous. This CDR3 region has 13 residues. Trimming removed 2 bases from V and 2 bases from J, with 6 bases in between. CDR3 in amino acids: CASSLNTNYGYTF. Here the CDR3 DNA reads TGTGCCAGCAGTTTAAACACGAACTATGGCTACACCTTC.

The rearrangement joins TRBV5-5 to TRBJ2-7, with D possibly TRBD2 on 5 matching bases. The germline V and J ends were trimmed by 0 bases and 3 bases, with 13 bases remaining between them. Per germline, CDR1 SGHKS and CDR2 YYEKEE (reference sequence). This CDR3 region has 15 residues. CDR3 protein: CASSLGPGSDYEQYF. CDR3 DNA sequence: TGTGCCAGCAGCTTGGGGCCGGGGTCCGACTACGAGCAGTACTTC.